This entry describes one T cell receptor beta chain. Its antigen is not yet known. A read error may be the cause here, since a much bigger clone is one base away. These data originate in a study of T cells after yellow fever vaccination (dated by TCRdb to between 2019 and 2020). Regarding the complete study: The SMART-Seq v4 Ultra Low Input RNA kit was used to prepare libraries from fractions with low cell numbers. To follow T-cell clones before and after primary and booster YFV17D yellow fever vaccination, bulk TCR alpha and beta repertoires were sequenced over time. Two healthy male donors, one aged 18 to 30 and one aged 30 to 40 years, made up the cohort. Blood samples were taken at several timepoints before and after primary and secondary immunization, and bulk PBMC replicates and cell subsets were isolated.

Overall study outcomes, separate from this receptor: A small share of clonotypes was detected in both CD4 and CD8 compartments, with the overlap likely arising from convergent recombination. Most clones expanded after primary vaccination were re-detected after the booster (almost 97% of CD4 and roughly 87% of CD8), suggesting broad memory maintenance. Compared with the primary T-cell response, the secondary T-cell response was weaker but faster, peaking on day 5 rather than day 15. FACS-sorted repertoires could contain abundant contaminating clonotypes from the bulk population, so computational filtering was required. Because the study included only two donors, the extent to which the findings can be generalized is limited.

According to the study, the label for this sample's treatment or condition signals: live attenuated yellow fever vaccine strain. PBMCs were isolated from peripheral blood using a standard Ficoll-Paque protocol. Dynabeads CD4 and CD8 positive selection kits were used to isolate the CD4 and CD8 T-cell fractions. TriZol was used to extract RNA from bulk PBMCs, CD4 and CD8 fractions, and dextramer-positive and dextramer-negative fractions. TCR cDNA was synthesized by 5'RACE template switching, which introduced a universal primer site and unique molecular identifiers. Priming of cDNA synthesis was performed from both the TCR alpha and TCR beta constant segments. Two PCR steps were used to amplify libraries, with sample barcodes and sequencing adapters being added in the second step. Sequencing of libraries was done on Illumina HiSeq 2500 (2x100 bp) or NovaSeq (2x150 bp). Turning to the authors' computational methods: Reads were demultiplexed and collapsed into UMI consensus sequences with MIGEC, and V(D)J alignment was performed with MiXCR. Clonotypes responding to the vaccine were identified with edgeR on replicate PBMC samples, with the criteria of FDR below 0.01 and a log2 fold change above 5 up to day 15. Each bulk clonotype received a CD4 or CD8 identity based on whether the sequenced CD4 or CD8 repertoire contained that clonotype at higher abundance. TCRdb reworked the public reads: Q25 trimming with fastp, MiXCR clone assembly, productive beta chains retained. A single entry per CDR3 protein holds the most common genes and DNA from its merged rows. In this record, the V and J calls reflect TCRdb's handling and not the investigators' own analysis. The sample table shows about 73,000 distinct CDR3 sequences, and around 7% are seen once. Less than 50% of the sample goes to the ten largest clones.

The CDR3 measures 13 amino acids from cysteine to phenylalanine. The kept DNA is CDR3 alone, 39 bases in frame from the first base. CDR1 and CDR2, looked up from the germline V gene (reference sequence), are MNHEY and SMNVEV. V and J lose 4 bases and 5 bases, and a span of 8 bases separates them. The sequence is built from TRBV27 and TRBJ1-4, and possibly TRBD1, on 5 matching bases. Sequenced material: CD8+ T cells sorted from PBMCs, taken on the day of the yellow fever booster vaccination. The clonotype was recovered from a man aged 25-45 years who received the YFV17D yellow fever vaccine. The CDR3 region: CASSSNRNEKLFF. Read as DNA, the sequence is TGTGCCAGCAGTTCTAACAGGAATGAAAAACTGTTTTTT.